Reported below is one T cell receptor beta chain. Its antigen is as yet unknown. Only in-frame clones appear in the TCRdb table, and some are missing; sequencing was by immunoSEQ multiplex PCR. The top ten hold 0.73% of the sample, which has around 30,000 clones, approximately 94% seen once. Deletions cut 7 bases from V and 4 bases from J, with 13 bases between. The CDR3 has 13 residues. Germline V gene sequence: CDR1 MNHNS, CDR2 SASEGT. The record originates from a study of T cells in localized non-small cell lung cancer. Study-wide points: A raised T cell density in blood coincided with lengthier overall survival.

The specimen was peripheral blood, collected before any cancer treatment. The source is a woman aged 35-70 years with stage I lung adenocarcinoma. V is TRBV6-1 and J is TRBJ2-5, with D possibly TRBD2 on 6 matching bases. DNA for the CDR3: TGTGCCAGCACCCGGGACGGGGGAGAGACCCAGTACTTC. It translates to CASTRDGGETQYF.